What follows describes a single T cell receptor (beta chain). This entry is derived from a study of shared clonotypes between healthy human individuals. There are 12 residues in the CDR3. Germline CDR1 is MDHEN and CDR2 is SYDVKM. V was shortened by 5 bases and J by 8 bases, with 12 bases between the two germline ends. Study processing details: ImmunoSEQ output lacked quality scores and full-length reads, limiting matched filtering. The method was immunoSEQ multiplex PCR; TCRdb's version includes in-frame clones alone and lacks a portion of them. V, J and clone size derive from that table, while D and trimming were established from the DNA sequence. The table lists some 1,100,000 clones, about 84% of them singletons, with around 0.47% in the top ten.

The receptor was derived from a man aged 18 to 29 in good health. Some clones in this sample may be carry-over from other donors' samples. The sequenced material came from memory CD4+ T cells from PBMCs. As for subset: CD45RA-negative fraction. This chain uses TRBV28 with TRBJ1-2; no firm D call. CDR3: CASSPPPSGYTF. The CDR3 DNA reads TGTGCCAGCAGTCCCCCCCCGTCCGGCTACACCTTC.